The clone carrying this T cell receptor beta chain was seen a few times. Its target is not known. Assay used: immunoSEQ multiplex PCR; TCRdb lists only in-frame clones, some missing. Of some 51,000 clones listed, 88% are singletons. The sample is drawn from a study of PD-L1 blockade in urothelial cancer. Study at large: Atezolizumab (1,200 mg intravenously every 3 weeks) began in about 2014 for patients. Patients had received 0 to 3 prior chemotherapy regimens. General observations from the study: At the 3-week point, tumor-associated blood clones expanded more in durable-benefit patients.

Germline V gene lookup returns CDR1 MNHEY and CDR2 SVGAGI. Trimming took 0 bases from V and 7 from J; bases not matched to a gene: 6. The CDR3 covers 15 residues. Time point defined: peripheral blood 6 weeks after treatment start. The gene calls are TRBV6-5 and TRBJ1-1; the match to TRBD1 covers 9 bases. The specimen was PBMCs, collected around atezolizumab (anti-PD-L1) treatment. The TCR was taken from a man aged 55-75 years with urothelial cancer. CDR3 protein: CASSYSTGGFFEAFF. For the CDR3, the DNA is TGTGCCAGCAGTTACTCGACAGGGGGTTTCTTTGAAGCTTTCTTT.